Listed below are T cell receptor beta chains from one sample, sequenced in a study of T-cell reconstitution after alpha-beta-depleted transplantation in children. One entry per CDR3 protein results from TCRdb running MiXCR on the PCR reads. The sample lists some 200,000 distinct CDR3 sequences, just over 14% occurring once. Sequenced material: PBMCs from the stem cell graft donor, taken from the stem cell graft. Source of these receptors: a human donor who donated a stem cell graft to a child with acute lymphoblastic leukemia. Both conserved end residues are trimmed from each CDR3. Each record gives: V gene, clone size, CDR3 protein. Part of the rows lack a size; the others show once, few, many or a class for expanded clones.

TRBV12-3/TRBV12-4 | many | ASSRTGGEVTGELF
TRBV7-9 | - | ASSLVGDQSSYNEQF
TRBV5-1 | few | ASSLAGVPGETQY
TRBV5-1 | once | ASSRTTGPLLAGALF
TRBV12-3/TRBV12-4 | many | ASTGTSGSYGEQY
TRBV12-3/TRBV12-4 | many | ASSSPSGSVEETQY
TRBV20-1 | many | SARDSAEVSYEQY
TRBV29-1 | - | SVSLGTGGEQY
TRBV5-1 | many | ASSFAGGPYEQY
TRBV7-9 | many | ASSLTGPAYGYT
TRBV20-1 | - | SASRGDRYGYT
TRBV20-1 | many | SARDRGRTGELF
TRBV5-1 | many | ASSLGTSGLGEQF
TRBV20-1 | many | SADGLAGGNEQF
TRBV5-1 | many | ASRGRTGNTGELF
TRBV10-3 | many | AISTELGNTEAF
TRBV5-6 | many | ASSLELSNYGYT
TRBV12-3/TRBV12-4 | many | ASSLSGSADTQY
TRBV12-3/TRBV12-4 | many | ASSLRYLANYGYT
TRBV20-1 | few | SAPRGLAEVGETQY
TRBV2 | few | ASRQARSLQF
TRBV27 | many | ASSRTEAKNIQY
TRBV10-3 | many | AISETGTGELF
TRBV5-1 | many | ASSLVGGGYNEQF
TRBV18 | - | ASSPPGLTDTQY
TRBV5-1 | many | ASSLATANEKLF
TRBV29-1 | few | SGTSGTNEQF
TRBV20-1 | - | SALPGLAGKGEQF
TRBV12-3/TRBV12-4 | many | ASSSLQGKNTEAF
TRBV29-1 | many | SVGWNSGRGAHEQY
TRBV5-6 | many | ASSSVSRGPTQY
TRBV5-1 | many | ASSLRGTGTGAVHEQY
TRBV3-1 | many | ASSQDDRTDTQY
TRBV4-2 | few | ASSQDRSNQPQH
TRBV6-2/TRBV6-3 | many | ASSYPLNTQY
TRBV5-1 | many | ASSLWATHNEQF